The 6 T cell receptor beta chains below come from one sample, sequenced in a study of T cell responses to AZD1222 COVID-19 vaccine. Data came from immunoSEQ multiplex PCR; TCRdb stores just in-frame clones and leaves some out. The sample has 120,000 or so clones, 75% to 90% seen once; the top ten hold over 8.5%. The sequencing used peripheral blood, collected on day 0 of MenACWY control vaccination. The receptors originated from an adult in good health.

This CDR3 reads CASSGDRGDQTNEKLFF. For the CDR3, the DNA is TGTGCCAGCAGTGGTGACAGGGGGGATCAAACTAATGAAAAACTGTTTTTT. The chain carries TRBV6-1 and TRBJ1-4; 9 bases map to TRBD1. Germline V CDR1 and CDR2: MNHNS, SASEGT. Unmatched junction bases numbered 7, after V lost 4 bases and J lost 1 base. The CDR3 loop spans 17 amino acids.

The genes are TRBV9 and TRBJ1-3; D may be TRBD1 (5 bases). This CDR3 has 16 residues. Trimming removed 5 bases at V and 2 bases at J, with 17 bases between. Germline lookup yields CDR1 SGDLS and CDR2 YYNGEE. The CDR3, as DNA: TGTGCCAGCAGTGACGGACAAGAAATTACTGGAAACACCATATATTTT. It encodes CASSDGQEITGNTIYF.

This chain joins TRBV5-1 and TRBJ2-5; 7 nucleotides line up with TRBD2. J was trimmed by 1 base and V by 0 bases; bases with no gene match: 9. Germline assignment: CDR1 SGHRS and CDR2 YFSETQ. The CDR3 spans 17 residues. DNA of the CDR3: TGCGCCAGCAGCTTGGTAGGCCAGCGGGGATCCCAAGAGACCCAGTACTTC. Protein sequence: CASSLVGQRGSQETQYF.

The chain joins TRBV4-2 to TRBJ1-4; 8 bases map to TRBD1. Unmatched junction bases numbered 4, after V lost 0 bases and J lost 13 bases. The CDR3 sequence is 13 residues long. Germline CDR1 reads LGHNA; CDR2 reads YNFKEQ. CDR3: CASSQDLDRGLFF. The CDR3 DNA is TGTGCCAGCAGCCAAGATTTAGACAGGGGACTGTTTTTT.

This sequence joins TRBV19 and TRBJ1-2; 9 bases align to TRBD1. The germline gives CDR1 LNHDA, CDR2 SQIVND (reference sequence). With 5 bases clipped from V and 4 bases from J, the junction kept 8 bases outside the gene matches. The CDR3 loop spans 15 amino acids. The CDR3 sequence: CASSSPGTGSYGYTF. The DNA of the CDR3 is TGTGCCAGTAGTTCACCCGGGACAGGGAGCTATGGCTACACCTTC. Supplemented by reference TRBV19 and TRBJ1-2, the full variable domain reads DGGITQSPKYLFRKEGQNVTLSCEQNLNHDAMYWYRQDPGQGLRLIYYSQIVNDFQKGDIAEGYSVSREKKESFPLTVTSAQKNPTAFYLCASSSPGTGSYGYTFGSGTRLTVV.

The genes are TRBV27 and TRBJ1-2; weak D call: TRBD1 (5 bases). This CDR3 region has 15 residues. V was pared by 0 bases and J by 7 bases, with 15 bases between. CDR1 and CDR2 from the germline V gene are MNHEY and SMNVEV (reference sequence). CDR3 sequence: CASSLSREGGTGYTF. In DNA form, the CDR3 reads TGTGCCAGCAGTTTATCAAGGGAAGGAGGGACTGGCTACACCTTC.